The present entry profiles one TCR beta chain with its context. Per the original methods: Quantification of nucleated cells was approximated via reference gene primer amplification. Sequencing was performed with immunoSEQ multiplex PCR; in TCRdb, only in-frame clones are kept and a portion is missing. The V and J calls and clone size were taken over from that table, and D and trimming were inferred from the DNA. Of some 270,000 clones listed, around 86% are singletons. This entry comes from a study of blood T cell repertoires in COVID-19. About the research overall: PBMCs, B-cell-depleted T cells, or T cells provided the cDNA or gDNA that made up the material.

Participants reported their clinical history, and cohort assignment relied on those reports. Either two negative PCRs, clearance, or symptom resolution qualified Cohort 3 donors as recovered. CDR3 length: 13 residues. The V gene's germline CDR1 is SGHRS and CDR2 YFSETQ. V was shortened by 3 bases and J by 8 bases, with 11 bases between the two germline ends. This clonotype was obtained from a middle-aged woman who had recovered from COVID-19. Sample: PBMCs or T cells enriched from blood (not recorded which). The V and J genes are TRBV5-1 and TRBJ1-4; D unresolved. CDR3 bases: TGCGCCAGCAGCTCGGGGTCGGGAGAAAAACTGTTTTTT. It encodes CASSSGSGEKLFF.